The 21 T cell receptor beta chains reported below all come from one sample, sequenced in a study of T cell clonotyping in hematopoietic cell transplantation. Measured with immunoSEQ multiplex PCR; TCRdb has only the in-frame clones, and not every one. The repertoire holds roughly 13,000 clones, less than 70% seen once, with approximately 9.8% in the top ten. Sequenced input: PBMCs. These receptors all stem from a human donor who either received an allogeneic hematopoietic cell transplant for a myeloid malignancy or was a related donor (not recorded which). Some clones in this sample may be carry-over from other donors' samples.

The V call is TRBV30, the J call TRBJ2-1; 9 bases fit TRBD2. Trimming removed 5 bases from V and 7 bases from J; junction bases left unmatched: 3. CDR3 length: 12 residues. Germline-derived CDR1 and CDR2 are GTSNPN and SVGIG (reference sequence). The CDR3 is CAWGLASNEQFF. CDR3 bases: TGTGCCTGGGGACTAGCGTCGAATGAGCAGTTCTTC.

This clone is a singleton in its sample. The chain couples TRBV7-9 to TRBJ2-7; D gene unclear. The germline V gene has CDR1 SEHNR and CDR2 FQNEAQ (reference sequence). V shed 2 bases and J shed 4 bases, with 3 bases lying between them. This CDR3 is 11 amino acids long. The CDR3 nucleotides read TGTGCCAGCAGCTTAAGGTACGAGCAGTACTTC. This sequence encodes CASSLRYEQYF.

The genes are TRBV29-1 and TRBJ1-2, with D perhaps matching TRBD1 (6 bases). The CDR3 contains 13 residues. CDR1 and CDR2 from the germline V gene are SQVTM and ANQGSEA. V lost 2 bases to trimming and J lost 6 bases, with 13 bases between them. CDR3 nucleotide sequence: TGCAGCGTTGAAAAGCTAGGGGGGGATGGCTACACCTTC. Residues: CSVEKLGGDGYTF. The variable domain in full, completed from reference TRBV29-1 and TRBJ1-2, reads SAVISQKPSRDICQRGTSLTIQCQVDSQVTMMFWYRQQPGQSLTLIATANQGSEATYESGFVIDKFPISRPNLTFSTLTVSNMSPEDSSIYLCSVEKLGGDGYTFGSGTRLTVV.

This clone was found a few times. The genes are TRBV5-1 and TRBJ1-4; tentative D call: TRBD1 (5 bases). This CDR3 is 13 amino acids long. The germline V gene has CDR1 SGHRS and CDR2 YFSETQ. V was trimmed by 1 base and J by 8 bases, leaving 9 bases between them. CDR3 DNA sequence: TGCGCCAGCAGCTTGCAGGGCCTAGAAAAACTGTTTTTT. Protein: CASSLQGLEKLFF.

This clone was observed a few times. This rearrangement joins TRBV7-9 to TRBJ1-2; the D is unclear. This CDR3 has 15 residues. CDR1 and CDR2 (germline): SEHNR, FQNEAQ (reference sequence). V lost 4 bases, J lost 5 bases, and 17 bases lay in between. In nucleotides, the CDR3 is TGTGCCAGCAGCTCCCAACCGGGATCGACTTATGGCTACACCTTC. Translated, it gives CASSSQPGSTYGYTF. The whole variable domain, remainder taken from reference TRBV7-9 and TRBJ1-2, is DTGVSQNPRHKITKRGQNVTFRCDPISEHNRLYWYRQTLGQGPEFLTYFQNEAQLEKSRLLSDRFSAERPKGSFSTLEIQRTEQGDSAMYLCASSSQPGSTYGYTFGSGTRLTVV.

This chain uses TRBV5-1 with TRBJ2-6; D not resolved. Germline V gives CDR1 SGHRS, CDR2 YFSETQ. The CDR3 runs to 16 residues. The ends were cut back, 0 bases at V and 1 base at J, with 8 bases in the middle. CDR3 nucleotides: TGCGCCAGCAGCTTGGAGTTTGATTCTGGGGCCAACGTCCTGACTTTC. Amino acids: CASSLEFDSGANVLTF.

This clone rates as medium-sized. The V and J genes are TRBV4-3 and TRBJ2-7; D remains ambiguous. This CDR3 has 15 residues. Deletions cut 0 bases from V and 3 bases from J, with 12 bases between. Per germline, CDR1 LGHNA and CDR2 YSLEER. In DNA, the CDR3 is TGCGCCAGCAGCCAAGACGCATCAGGCGGCTACGAGCAGTACTTC. This codes for CASSQDASGGYEQYF.

In its sample, this clone was seen a few times. V and J are TRBV7-2 and TRBJ1-1; D is ambiguous. Germline-derived CDR1 and CDR2 are SGHTA and FQGNSA. The length of the CDR3 is 12 residues. V was cut by 4 bases and J by 1 base, with 4 bases left in between. The CDR3 nucleotides read TGTGCCAGCAGCTACCGGAACACTGAAGCTTTCTTT. It translates to CASSYRNTEAFF. The complete variable domain, with remaining parts taken from reference TRBV7-2 and TRBJ1-1, reads GAGVSQSPSNKVTEKGKDVELRCDPISGHTALYWYRQSLGQGLEFLIYFQGNSAPDKSGLPSDRFSAERTGGSVSTLTIQRTQQEDSAVYLCASSYRNTEAFFGQGTRLTVV.

The gene calls are TRBV19 and TRBJ1-2; TRBD1 agrees at 7 bases. Germline-derived CDR1 and CDR2 are LNHDA and SQIVND (reference sequence). CDR3 length: 15 residues. The V gene end was trimmed by 4 bases and the J gene end by 4 bases; junction bases not matched to a gene: 9. The DNA for the CDR3 is TGTGCCAGTAGTACCCCAGACAGGGTGAGCTATGGCTACACCTTC. It is translated as CASSTPDRVSYGYTF.

This clone counts as medium-sized. The chain couples TRBV28 to TRBJ2-7; D is perhaps TRBD2 (6 bases). CDR3 length: 16 residues. Per germline, CDR1 MDHEN and CDR2 SYDVKM. V was shortened by 5 bases and J by 4 bases, with 21 bases between the two germline ends. CDR3 sequence: CASSPGLGLARYEQYF. DNA of the CDR3: TGTGCCAGCAGTCCAGGACTCGGGCTAGCGCGATACGAGCAGTACTTC.

The CDR3 spells CASNKQGNTEAFF. In DNA, the CDR3 is TGTGCCAGCAATAAGCAGGGTAACACTGAAGCTTTCTTT. The chain carries TRBV25-1 and TRBJ1-1; perhaps TRBD1 as D (5 bases). V was clipped by 7 bases and J by 2 bases, with 11 bases between them. The CDR3 is made up of 13 amino acids. Germline CDR1 reads MGHDK; CDR2 reads SYGVNS.

This clone was detected a few times. The chain carries TRBV7-9 and TRBJ1-1, with a possible D match to TRBD1 (5 bases). V lost 8 bases to trimming and J lost 2 bases, with 15 bases between them. From germline, CDR1 is SEHNR and CDR2 FQNEAQ (reference sequence). The CDR3 has 14 residues. The CDR3 bases are TGTGCCAGCGCCATCCTTCAGGGAAACACTGAAGCTTTCTTT. Its translation: CASAILQGNTEAFF.

The chain couples TRBV7-2 to TRBJ1-2; D is undetermined. Between the trimmed V and J ends, which lost 1 base and 1 base, there was a span of 7 bases. Germline V CDR1 and CDR2: SGHTA, FQGNSA. The CDR3 is made up of 14 amino acids. The CDR3: CASSLGAGNYGYTF. The DNA for the CDR3 is TGTGCCAGCAGCTTAGGGGCCGGTAACTATGGCTACACCTTC.

The chain employs TRBV28 and TRBJ1-5; D remains ambiguous. Germline values: CDR1 MDHEN, CDR2 SYDVKM. The CDR3 contains 15 residues. V was trimmed by 6 bases and J by 2 bases, leaving 14 bases between them. CDR3 bases: TGTGCCAGCAGGCCTCTGGCCCTTCGCAATCAGCCCCAGCATTTT. It specifies CASRPLALRNQPQHF. Supplemented by reference TRBV28 and TRBJ1-5, the full variable domain reads DVKVTQSSRYLVKRTGEKVFLECVQDMDHENMFWYRQDPGLGLRLIYFSYDVKMKEKGDIPEGYSVSREKKERFSLILESASTNQTSMYLCASRPLALRNQPQHFGDGTRLSIL.

This chain joins TRBV5-1 and TRBJ2-7; D call uncertain. The CDR3 has 14 amino acids. Germline CDR1 reads SGHRS; CDR2 reads YFSETQ. V was clipped by 5 bases and J by 0 bases, with 12 bases between them. The CDR3: CASRILPSSYEQYF. The CDR3 DNA is TGCGCCAGCAGAATACTCCCTAGCTCCTACGAGCAGTACTTC.

The rearrangement links TRBV30 to TRBJ2-7; D ambiguous. Trimming left V 3 bases short and J 7 bases short, with 10 bases between. CDR1 is GTSNPN and CDR2 is SVGIG in the germline V gene (reference sequence). The CDR3 runs to 11 residues. The DNA of the CDR3 is TGTGCCTGGAGGACCTACGAGGAGCAGTACTTC. The encoded protein is CAWRTYEEQYF.

A single count supports this clone. For the CDR3, the DNA is TGCGCCAGCAGTGTTAGGGCGGGGGGCAACTATGGCTACACCTTC. Translation gives CASSVRAGGNYGYTF. The chain joins TRBV4-1 to TRBJ1-2; a possible D gene is TRBD1 (6 bases). Trimming left V 6 bases short and J 2 bases short, with 16 bases between. The CDR3 is made up of 15 amino acids. Germline CDR1 MGHRA, CDR2 YSYEKL.

The rearrangement links TRBV28 to TRBJ2-5, with 7 bases lining up with TRBD1. The tail of the sequence fits TRBJ2-7 better, so the J call may be wrong. The CDR3 loop spans 15 amino acids. Germline V CDR1 and CDR2: MDHEN, SYDVKM. CDR3 nucleotide sequence: TGTGCCAGCAGTTTCCGTCCGGGACAGATCTACGAGCAGTACTTC. The encoded protein is CASSFRPGQIYEQYF.

J is TRBJ2-5 and V is TRBV7-2; maybe TRBD2 (5 bases). V was cut by 5 bases and J by 2 bases, with 18 bases left in between. This CDR3 has 16 amino acids. Germline values: CDR1 SGHTA, CDR2 FQGNSA. The CDR3 sequence is CASSPPSWRLQETQYF. CDR3 DNA: TGTGCCAGCAGCCCCCCCTCGTGGAGGCTTCAAGAGACCCAGTACTTC.

This chain uses TRBV6-5 with TRBJ1-1, with unresolved D. This CDR3 contains 13 residues. V was pared by 5 bases and J by 5 bases, with 12 bases between. CDR1 and CDR2 (germline): MNHEY, SVGAGI. CDR3 nucleotide sequence: TGTGCCAGCAGTGTAGAGAGCTATACTGAAGCTTTCTTT. It codes for CASSVESYTEAFF.

This clone has a handful of counts. The chain employs TRBV25-1 and TRBJ2-7; D remains ambiguous. V dropped 3 bases and J dropped 1 base, with 1 base sitting between them. The CDR3 consists of 11 residues. Per the germline V gene, CDR1 is MGHDK and CDR2 is SYGVNS. CDR3 amino acids: CASSESYEQYF. In nucleotides, the CDR3 is TGTGCCAGCAGTGAGTCCTACGAGCAGTACTTC.